The sequence of this T cell receptor beta chain was determined in a study of CD8 T cells in Susac syndrome. Study findings and constraints: The relatively small number of individuals in the TCR sequencing and HLA analysis was acknowledged by the study.

This clonotype appeared a single time. Its target is unknown. The germline V gene has CDR1 SGDLS and CDR2 YYNGEE. The CDR3 is 19 amino acids. V was trimmed by 4 bases and J by 4 bases, leaving 27 bases between them. Sequencing of TCR beta was performed on blood CD8+ T cells and on blood CD4+ T cells. TEMRA cells underwent FACS enrichment and CD8+ and CD4+ T cells underwent negative isolation. Reverse transcription of roughly 0.5 to 1 ug RNA was performed with random hexamers. Amplification of TCR beta CDR3 was carried out by immunoSEQ multiplex PCR, which covered 54 Vbeta and 13 Jbeta segments. MiXCR was run by TCRdb on the immunoSEQ multiplex PCR reads, yielding one entry per CDR3 protein. The sample shows around 130,000 distinct CDR3 sequences, around 94% of them seen only once.

Sequences were obtained from CD4+ T cells from PBMCs. The chain has TRBV9 and TRBJ2-1; a possible D gene is TRBD2 (7 bases). The clonotype originates from a human donor in good health. The CDR3 sequence is CASSSSRGASFFRYNEQFF. DNA for the CDR3: TGTGCCAGCAGCTCTTCCCGGGGGGCTAGCTTCTTCCGATACAATGAGCAGTTCTTC.